This T cell receptor beta chain was identified during a study of graft-versus-host responses after intestinal transplantation. Study details: All of the recipients had induction that used anti-thymocyte globulin, then tacrolimus and steroids for two to four years. Study-wide results and limits: Declines in HvG clones occurring early post-transplant were associated with peak circulating GvH clone levels. In patients with graft-donor T cell macrochimerism, allograft graft-versus-host to host-versus-graft clonal ratios were high. Recipient marrow contained GvH clones, some of which appeared first in ileum or blood.

Comments on this clone: The antigen is undetermined.

This table comes from immunoSEQ multiplex PCR, and its TCRdb copy is limited to in-frame clones, with some not included. The sample consists of 65,000 to 90,000 clones, 80% to 95% of them appearing once. The CDR3 has 17 amino acids. With V trimmed by 1 base and J by 8 bases, 12 bases remained unmatched. The germline V gene encodes CDR1 SGHVS and CDR2 FNYEAQ. The sample was unstimulated CD8+ T cells sorted from spleen or lymph node cells, taken before transplant. The V call is TRBV7-6, the J call TRBJ2-5; 11 bases line up with TRBD2. The TCR sequence derives from a human donor who was the organ donor for an intestinal transplant. The CDR3 sequence: CASSLGFLAGGLQTQYF. The CDR3 coding sequence is TGTGCCAGCAGCTTAGGATTTTTAGCGGGGGGGCTTCAAACCCAGTACTTC.